This T cell receptor beta chain was identified during a study of T cell responses to AZD1222 COVID-19 vaccine (dated by TCRdb to 2020 to 2023). In terms of the full investigation: Because spike-specific TCR depth and breadth did not differ between the two schedules, AZD1222 recipients who got a second dose at roughly 4 weeks were pooled with those who got a second dose at roughly 12 weeks. Trial participants were enrolled into age subgroups of 18-55, 56-69 and 70-plus years, which contained approximately 150, 28 and 58 TCR-sequenced participants, respectively. A total of 230 to 250 trial participants underwent TCR sequencing, of whom about 210 had received two doses of AZD1222 and about 25 had received two doses of the MenACWY control vaccine. General findings and caveats noted by the study authors: Because no samples from the day 14 peak response were available, repertoires could be characterized only after the peak T cell response. After two AZD1222 doses, both the breadth and the depth of spike-specific TCRs were significantly higher than at day 0 and than in MenACWY recipients. The 56-69-year group was small, and its depth increase did not reach significance, likely because of low power. Epitopes outside the regions mutated in the B.1.351 and B.1.1.7 variants were reportedly recognized by nearly half of the unique spike-specific TCRs. Conclusions about previously exposed vaccinees are limited because only six or seven AZD1222 recipients were SARS-CoV-2 seropositive at baseline. Participants were mostly white British and included more females than males, and it was suggested by the authors that clonal diversity may have been underestimated. CD4 TCRs associated with the vaccine covered the entire spike protein, and the dominant responses were in regions 160-218 and 743-854.

From the cysteine up to the phenylalanine, the CDR3 has a length of 13 residues. The read is trimmed to its CDR3 DNA, 39 bases read in frame from base 1. Looking up the germline V gene yields CDR1 SGHDT and CDR2 YYEEEE. Compared with germline, V lacks 6 bases and J lacks 4 bases; bases without a gene match: 7. The meaning of the sample's time point label: baseline before first vaccination. Samples from vaccinated people were obtained from the UK trials COV001 and COV002, which included a single-blind randomized controlled phase 2/3 trial of AZD1222 (ChAdOx1 nCoV-19) in healthy adults. For TCRbeta chain sequencing, PBMC samples were collected from trial participants at day 0 and at day 28 after the second dose. The CDR3 regions of human TCRbeta chains were analyzed by immunosequencing. The authors processed their data as follows. Repertoire TCRs were matched against a reference library of SARS-CoV-2-specific TCRs generated with the MIRA antigen-specificity platform. Breadth meant the fraction of unique TCRs that were SARS-CoV-2-associated, whereas depth meant the fraction of total T cells that were SARS-CoV-2-associated. Each spike-specific TCR was assigned to its reactive spike region and to a CD4 or CD8 class using the MIRA data. Log10-transformed breadth and depth values were compared by one-way ANOVA with Sidak's multiple comparisons tests. TCRdb took this table from immuneACCESS and kept in-frame rearrangements with V and J called. Such tables lack part of the clones; where checked against another copy, unresolved V genes explain under half of the gap, and the rest is unexplained. Clone size and the V and J calls come from that table; the DNA yielded D and trimming. A total of over 110,000 clones appear in this sample, 93% of them only once. About 5% of the sample comes from the top ten.

To note about this clone: What this receptor recognizes is not known. Base qualities are not recorded, but no much larger clone differs from it by a single base.

The chain is encoded by TRBV5-6 joined to TRBJ2-7, with 7 bases matching TRBD2. Source: peripheral blood, taken on day 0 of AZD1222 vaccination. The origin of this receptor is an adult in good health. The CDR3 corresponds to CASKPGGKYEQYF. In nucleotides, the sequence is TGTGCCAGCAAACCCGGGGGGAAGTACGAGCAGTACTTC.